The source of this T cell receptor (beta chain) is a study of control samples from healthy donors and cancer patients. Assay: immunoSEQ multiplex PCR; the TCRdb copy retains only in-frame clones and omits some. The sample contains some 90,000 clones, 80% to 95% of which appear only once. Trimming pared 5 bases from V and 7 bases from J, leaving 11 bases between. The V gene's germline CDR1 is SGHTA and CDR2 FQGNSA. The CDR3 sequence is 13 residues long. Sequencing input: blood. The sequence was obtained from a woman in her 30s in good health. The chain carries TRBV7-2 and TRBJ2-2; D gene ambiguous. The CDR3 sequence: CASSRDAYGELFF. The CDR3 DNA reads TGTGCCAGCAGCCGTGATGCCTACGGGGAGCTGTTTTTT.